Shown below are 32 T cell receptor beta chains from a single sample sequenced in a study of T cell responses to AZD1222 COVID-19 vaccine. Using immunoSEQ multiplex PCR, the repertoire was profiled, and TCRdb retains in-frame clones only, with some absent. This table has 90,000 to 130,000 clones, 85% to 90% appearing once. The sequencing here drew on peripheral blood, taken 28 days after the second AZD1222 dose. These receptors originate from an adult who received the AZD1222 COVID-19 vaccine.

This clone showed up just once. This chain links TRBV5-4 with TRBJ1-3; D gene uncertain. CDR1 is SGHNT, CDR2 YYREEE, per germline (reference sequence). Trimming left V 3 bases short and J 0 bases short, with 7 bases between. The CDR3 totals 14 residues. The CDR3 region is CASSSPSSGNTIYF. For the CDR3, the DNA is TGTGCCAGCAGCTCCCCGAGCTCTGGAAACACCATATATTTT.

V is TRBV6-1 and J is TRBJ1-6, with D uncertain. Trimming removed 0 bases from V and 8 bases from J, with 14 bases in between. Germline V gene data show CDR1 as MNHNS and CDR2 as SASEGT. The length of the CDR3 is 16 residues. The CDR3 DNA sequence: TGTGCCAGCAGTGAAGCCCCTCCACACGGATATTCACCCCTCCACTTT. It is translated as CASSEAPPHGYSPLHF.

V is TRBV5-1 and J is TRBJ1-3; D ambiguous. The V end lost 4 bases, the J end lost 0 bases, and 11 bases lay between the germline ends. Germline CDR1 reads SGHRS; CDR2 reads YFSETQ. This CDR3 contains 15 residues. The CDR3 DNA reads TGCGCCAGCAGCCAAGACTGGTACTCTGGAAACACCATATATTTT. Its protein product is CASSQDWYSGNTIYF.

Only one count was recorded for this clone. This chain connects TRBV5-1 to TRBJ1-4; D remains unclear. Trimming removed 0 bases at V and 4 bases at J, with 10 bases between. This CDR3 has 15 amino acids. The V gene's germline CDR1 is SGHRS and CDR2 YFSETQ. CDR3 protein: CASSLERSDNEKLFF. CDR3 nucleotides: TGCGCCAGCAGCTTGGAGAGGAGCGATAATGAAAAACTGTTTTTT.

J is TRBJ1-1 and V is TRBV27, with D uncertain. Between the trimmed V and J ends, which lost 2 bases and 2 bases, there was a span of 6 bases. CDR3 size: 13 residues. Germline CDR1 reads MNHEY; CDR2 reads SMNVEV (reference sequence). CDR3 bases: TGTGCCAGCAGTTTAACCGTTAACACTGAAGCTTTCTTT. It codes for CASSLTVNTEAFF.

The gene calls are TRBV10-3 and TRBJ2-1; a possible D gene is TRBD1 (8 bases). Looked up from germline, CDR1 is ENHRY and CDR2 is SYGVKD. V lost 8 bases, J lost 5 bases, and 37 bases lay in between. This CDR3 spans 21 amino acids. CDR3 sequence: CAIRRDRSTSRVHGRNNEQFF. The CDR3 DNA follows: TGTGCCATCCGTAGGGACAGGTCGACTAGCCGGGTCCACGGAAGAAACAATGAGCAGTTCTTC.

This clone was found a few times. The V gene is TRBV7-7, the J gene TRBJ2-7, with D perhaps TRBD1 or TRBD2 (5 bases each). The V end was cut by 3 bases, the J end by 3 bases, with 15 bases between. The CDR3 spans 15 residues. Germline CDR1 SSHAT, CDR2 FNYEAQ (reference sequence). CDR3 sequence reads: CASSLGDGALYEQYF. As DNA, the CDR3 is TGTGCCAGCAGCTTGGGGGACGGGGCACTCTACGAGCAGTACTTC. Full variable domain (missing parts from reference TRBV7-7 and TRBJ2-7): GAGVSQSPRYKVTKRGQDVTLRCDPISSHATLYWYQQALGQGPEFLTYFNYEAQPDKSGLPSDRFSAERPEGSISTLTIQRTEQRDSAMYRCASSLGDGALYEQYFGPGTRLTVT.

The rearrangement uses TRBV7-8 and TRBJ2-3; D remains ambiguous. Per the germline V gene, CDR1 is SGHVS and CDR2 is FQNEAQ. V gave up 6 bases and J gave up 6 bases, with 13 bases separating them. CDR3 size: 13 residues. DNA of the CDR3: TGTGCCAGCAGAAAGACAAGACTCGATACGCAGTATTTT. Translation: CASRKTRLDTQYF. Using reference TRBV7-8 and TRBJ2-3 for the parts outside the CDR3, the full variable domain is GAGVSQSPRYKVAKRGQDVALRCDPISGHVSLFWYQQALGQGPEFLTYFQNEAQLDKSGLPSDRFFAERPEGSVSTLKIQRTQQEDSAVYLCASRKTRLDTQYFGPGTRLTVL.

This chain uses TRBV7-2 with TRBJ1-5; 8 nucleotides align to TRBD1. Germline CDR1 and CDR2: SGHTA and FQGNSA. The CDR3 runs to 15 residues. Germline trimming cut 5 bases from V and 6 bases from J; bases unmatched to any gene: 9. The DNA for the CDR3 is TGTGCCAGCAGCCCAGGGACAGGTATACCTCAGCCCCAGCATTTT. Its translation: CASSPGTGIPQPQHF.

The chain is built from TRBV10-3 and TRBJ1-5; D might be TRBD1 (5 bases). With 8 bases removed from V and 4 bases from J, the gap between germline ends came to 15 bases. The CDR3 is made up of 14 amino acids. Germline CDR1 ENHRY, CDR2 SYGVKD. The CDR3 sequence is CAISLGEFNQPQHF. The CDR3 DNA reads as TGTGCCATCTCCCTGGGGGAGTTTAATCAGCCCCAGCATTTT.

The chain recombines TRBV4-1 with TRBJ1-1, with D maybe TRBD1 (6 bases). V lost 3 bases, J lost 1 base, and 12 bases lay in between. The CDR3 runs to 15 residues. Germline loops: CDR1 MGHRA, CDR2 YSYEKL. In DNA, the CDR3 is TGCGCCAGCAGCCACCCACCGACAGGGAACACTGAAGCTTTCTTT. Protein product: CASSHPPTGNTEAFF.

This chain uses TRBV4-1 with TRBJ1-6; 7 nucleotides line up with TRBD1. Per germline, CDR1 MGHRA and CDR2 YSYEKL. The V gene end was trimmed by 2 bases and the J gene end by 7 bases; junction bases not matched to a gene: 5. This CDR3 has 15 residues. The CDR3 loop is CASSQLTGRNSPLHF. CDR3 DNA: TGCGCCAGCAGCCAACTGACAGGGAGAAATTCACCCCTCCACTTT.

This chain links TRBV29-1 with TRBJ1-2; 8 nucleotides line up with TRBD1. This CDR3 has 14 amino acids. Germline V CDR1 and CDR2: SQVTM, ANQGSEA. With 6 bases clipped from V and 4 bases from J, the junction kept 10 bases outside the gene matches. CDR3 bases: TGCAGCGTATCCCAAGGACAGGGTGGCTATGGCTACACCTTC. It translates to CSVSQGQGGYGYTF.

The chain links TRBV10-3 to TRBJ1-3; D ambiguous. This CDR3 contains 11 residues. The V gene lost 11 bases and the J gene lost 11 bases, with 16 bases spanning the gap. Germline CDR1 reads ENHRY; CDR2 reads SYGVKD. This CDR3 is CASSPPGAIYF. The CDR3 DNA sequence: TGTGCCTCCTCCCCCCCGGGTGCCATATATTTT.

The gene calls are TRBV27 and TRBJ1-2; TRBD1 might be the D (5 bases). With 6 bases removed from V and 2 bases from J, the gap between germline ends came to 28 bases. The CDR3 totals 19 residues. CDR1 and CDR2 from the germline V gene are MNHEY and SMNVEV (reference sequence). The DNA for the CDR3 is TGTGCCAGCAGGGTAACCCCAGGGAATTCATGGGTAACAAACTATGGCTACACCTTC. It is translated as CASRVTPGNSWVTNYGYTF.

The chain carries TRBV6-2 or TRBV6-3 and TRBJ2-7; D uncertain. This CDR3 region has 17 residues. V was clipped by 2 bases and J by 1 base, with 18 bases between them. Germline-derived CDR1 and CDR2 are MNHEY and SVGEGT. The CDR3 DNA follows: TGTGCCAGCAGTTACCTCCCTGGTTCTCAGAGGTCCTACGAGCAGTACTTC. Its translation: CASSYLPGSQRSYEQYF.

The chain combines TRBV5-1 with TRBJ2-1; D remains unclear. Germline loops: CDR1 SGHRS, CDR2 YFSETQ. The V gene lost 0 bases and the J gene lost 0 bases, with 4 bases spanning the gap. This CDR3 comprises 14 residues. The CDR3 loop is CASSLGDSYNEQFF. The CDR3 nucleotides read TGCGCCAGCAGCTTGGGGGACTCCTACAATGAGCAGTTCTTC.

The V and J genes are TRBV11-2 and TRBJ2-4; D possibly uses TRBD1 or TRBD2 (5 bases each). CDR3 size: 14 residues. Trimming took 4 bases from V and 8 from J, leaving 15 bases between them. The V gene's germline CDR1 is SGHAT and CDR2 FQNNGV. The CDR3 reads CASSYGGRIYIQYF. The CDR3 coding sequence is TGTGCCAGCAGCTATGGGGGACGGATCTACATTCAGTACTTC.

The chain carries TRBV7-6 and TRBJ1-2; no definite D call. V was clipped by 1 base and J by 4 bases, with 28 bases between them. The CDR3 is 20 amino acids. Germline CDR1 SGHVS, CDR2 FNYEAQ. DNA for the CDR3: TGTGCCAGCAGCTTAGTAAAGAACCCCCTGGACCCCCGTGGGATCTATGGCTACACCTTC. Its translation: CASSLVKNPLDPRGIYGYTF.

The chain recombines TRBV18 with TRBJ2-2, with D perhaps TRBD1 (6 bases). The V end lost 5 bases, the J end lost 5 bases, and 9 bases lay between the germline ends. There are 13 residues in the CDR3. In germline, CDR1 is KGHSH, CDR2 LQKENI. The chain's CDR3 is CASSSGQTGELFF. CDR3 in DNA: TGTGCCAGCTCATCCGGACAGACCGGGGAGCTGTTTTTT.

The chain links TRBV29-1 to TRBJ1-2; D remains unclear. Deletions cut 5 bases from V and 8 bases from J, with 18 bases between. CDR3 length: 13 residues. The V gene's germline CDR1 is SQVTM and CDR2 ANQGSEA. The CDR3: CSVRTPDTRGYTF. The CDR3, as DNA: TGCAGCGTTCGTACCCCCGATACAAGAGGCTACACCTTC. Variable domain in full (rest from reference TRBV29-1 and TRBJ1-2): SAVISQKPSRDICQRGTSLTIQCQVDSQVTMMFWYRQQPGQSLTLIATANQGSEATYESGFVIDKFPISRPNLTFSTLTVSNMSPEDSSIYLCSVRTPDTRGYTFGSGTRLTVV.

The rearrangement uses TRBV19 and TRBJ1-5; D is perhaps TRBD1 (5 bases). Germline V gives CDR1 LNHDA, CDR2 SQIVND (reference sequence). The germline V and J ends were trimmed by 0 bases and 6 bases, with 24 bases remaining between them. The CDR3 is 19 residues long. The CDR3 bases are TGTGCCAGTAGTATAGATCCCATAAGGGGCCTACTAAAGGGTCAGCCCCAGCATTTT. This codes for CASSIDPIRGLLKGQPQHF.

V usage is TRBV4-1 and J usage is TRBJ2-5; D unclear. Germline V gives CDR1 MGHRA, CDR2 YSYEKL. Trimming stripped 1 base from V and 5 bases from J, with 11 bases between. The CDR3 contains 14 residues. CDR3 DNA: TGCGCCAGCAGCCAAGCGGATAGAAGCGAGACCCAGTACTTC. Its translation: CASSQADRSETQYF.

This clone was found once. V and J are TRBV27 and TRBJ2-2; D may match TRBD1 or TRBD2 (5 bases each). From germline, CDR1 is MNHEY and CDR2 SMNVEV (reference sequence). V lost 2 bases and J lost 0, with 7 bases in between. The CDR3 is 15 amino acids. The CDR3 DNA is TGTGCCAGCAGTTTACTGGGGGCGAACACCGGGGAGCTGTTTTTT. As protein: CASSLLGANTGELFF.

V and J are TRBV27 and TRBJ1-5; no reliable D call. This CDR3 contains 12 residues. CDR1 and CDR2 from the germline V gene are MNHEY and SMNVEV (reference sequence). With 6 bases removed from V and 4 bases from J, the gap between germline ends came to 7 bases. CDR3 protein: CASRKQNQPQHF. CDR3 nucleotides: TGTGCCAGCAGGAAACAGAATCAGCCCCAGCATTTT.

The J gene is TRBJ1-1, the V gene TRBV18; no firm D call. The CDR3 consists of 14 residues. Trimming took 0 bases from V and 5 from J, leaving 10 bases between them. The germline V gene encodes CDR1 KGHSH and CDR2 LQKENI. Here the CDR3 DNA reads TGTGCCAGCTCACCACCCGGCGGGGTAACTGAAGCTTTCTTT. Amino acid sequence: CASSPPGGVTEAFF.

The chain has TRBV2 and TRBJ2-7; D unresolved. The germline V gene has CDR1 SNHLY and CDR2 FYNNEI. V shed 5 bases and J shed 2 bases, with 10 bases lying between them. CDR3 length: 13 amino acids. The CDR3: CASSPFVAYEQYF. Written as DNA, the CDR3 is TGTGCCAGCAGTCCATTTGTGGCCTACGAGCAGTACTTC.

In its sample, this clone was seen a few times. The DNA for the CDR3 is TGCAGCGTTTCGGAATCGCTAGGTAATCAGCCCCAGCATTTT. This gives the protein CSVSESLGNQPQHF. The chain combines TRBV29-1 with TRBJ1-5, with no clear D. Germline lookup yields CDR1 SQVTM and CDR2 ANQGSEA. Trimming removed 5 bases at V and 4 bases at J, with 15 bases between. The CDR3 is made up of 14 amino acids.

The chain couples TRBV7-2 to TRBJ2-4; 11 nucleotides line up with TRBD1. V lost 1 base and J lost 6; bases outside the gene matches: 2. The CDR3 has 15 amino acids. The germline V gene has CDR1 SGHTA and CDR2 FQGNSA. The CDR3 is CASSLGGQGGNIQYF. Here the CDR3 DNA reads TGTGCCAGCAGCTTAGGGGGACAGGGGGGAAACATTCAGTACTTC.

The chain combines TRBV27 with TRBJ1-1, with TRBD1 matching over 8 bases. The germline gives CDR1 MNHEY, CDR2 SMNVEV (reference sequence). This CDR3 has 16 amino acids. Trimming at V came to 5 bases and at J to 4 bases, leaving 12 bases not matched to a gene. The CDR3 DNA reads TGTGCCAGCAGTAGATCAATGACAGGGGTTGGCACTGAAGCTTTCTTT. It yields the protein CASSRSMTGVGTEAFF.

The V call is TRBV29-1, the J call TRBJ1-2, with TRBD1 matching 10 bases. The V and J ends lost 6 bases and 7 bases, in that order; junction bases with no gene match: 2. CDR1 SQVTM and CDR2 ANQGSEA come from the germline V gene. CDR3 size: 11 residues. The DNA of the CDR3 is TGCAGCGTGGGGACAGGGGTTGGCTACACCTTC. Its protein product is CSVGTGVGYTF.

CDR3 coding DNA: TGTGCCATCAGTGGGGGAGGGGAGACCCAGTACTTC. Translation gives CAISGGGETQYF. The chain recombines TRBV10-3 with TRBJ2-5; 7 bases map to TRBD2. V trimming: 4 bases; J trimming: 5 bases; junction bases outside the gene matches: 1. Per the germline V gene, CDR1 is ENHRY and CDR2 is SYGVKD. The CDR3 loop spans 12 amino acids.